This TCR beta chain comes out of a study of blood T cells in healthy people across ages (dated by TCRdb to 2013 to 2016). General notes on the study: In model experiments, roughly one uniquely barcoded TCR beta cDNA molecule per two T cells was captured by template switching. To track age-related changes in TCR beta repertoire diversity, the study relied on deep sequencing normalized with unique cDNA molecular identifiers. The donors were split into four age groups: young (average 16 years), middle-aged (around 37), aged (around 67) and long-lived (approximately 80). To avoid experimental bias, donors of different ages were randomly spread across the sequencing lanes. For two donors (one aged 18 to 30 and one aged 80 or older), the study analyzed two additional independent replicas of 1 million unique cDNA reads from the same blood draw. What the study reported, not specific to this receptor: The percentage of naive T cells measured by flow cytometry correlated strongly with observed TCR beta diversity. The long-lived group showed more naive CD4+ T cells, fewer expanded clones and increased TCR diversity than the aged group, suggesting age selection. Total diversity estimates from one million sequenced T cells were considered lower bounds and underestimates. Because donor CMV infection status was unknown, age-related changes in expanded clonotypes were potentially confounded. Since profiling was done on bulk unsorted PBMCs, naive and antigen-experienced compartments could not be conclusively compared. As age increased, observed TCR beta diversity per million T cells dropped in a roughly linear way, and a significant reduction was already evident by age 40.

Library preparation used 5' RACE. These reads were obtained on an Illumina HiSeq 2500. The second PCR ran for roughly 7 to 12 cycles and used a J-beta primer mix along with a sample-barcoded 5' primer. A template-switch 5' adaptor carrying 12 random nucleotides introduced a unique molecular identifier onto each TCR beta cDNA molecule. At least 2.5 million CDR3-containing paired-end reads were obtained from each sample. First-strand cDNA synthesis was performed from all RNA using the Mint cDNA synthesis kit, with priming by a TRBC-specific oligonucleotide. After uracil-DNA glycosylase treatment, a first 18-cycle PCR used universal primers M1SS and BC2_uni_R on all cDNA. As for the original processing: For normalization, 1 million high-quality reads, each with a distinct molecular identifier, were randomly selected from each sample. Instead of being binned into consensus sequences, reads that shared molecular identifiers were thrown out. MiTCR, with a Q25 quality threshold and the strictest error-elimination algorithm, was used for CDR3 identification, clonotype clustering and error correction. A nonparametric unseen species model with Euler transformation was used to estimate lower-bound total TCR beta diversity. TCRdb cleaned the public reads at Q25 with fastp, built clones with MiXCR and kept in-frame beta chains. For every CDR3 protein sequence, its rows merge into one entry that carries the most common genes and DNA. The V and J calls and clone size are TCRdb's, not the authors'. The sample table holds about 1.4 million distinct CDR3 sequences, of which 59% were seen once. Roughly 6.3% of the sample lies in the top ten.

Donors were about 36 systemically healthy Caucasian individuals from Russia aged roughly 6 to 95 years. Each donor gave ten milliliters of peripheral blood, drawn into EDTA-treated Vacutainer tubes. Ficoll-Paque density-gradient centrifugation was used to isolate PBMCs, with at least 6 million per sample. Trizol reagent was used to extract total RNA from PBMCs, with at least 6 micrograms per sample. Naive CD45RAhigh/CD27high T cell percentages were measured by flow cytometry on a PBMC aliquot from every donor. This clonotype was recorded a few times. Its recognized antigen is unknown. Per-base quality was not reported, and no clone a single base away is much larger than it. The trim is 3 bases for V and 5 bases for J, with a gap of 17 bases between the germline ends. Via the germline V gene, CDR1 is SGHTA and CDR2 FQGNSA. The CDR3 runs 16 amino acids, cysteine and phenylalanine included. The DNA shown is the 48-base CDR3, in frame from base 1.

The chain employs TRBV7-2 and TRBJ2-1; no confident D gene assignment can be made. Material: blood. This receptor was identified in a man aged 18 to 30 in good health. The DNA sequence reads TGTGCCAGCAGCTTCTTGCTCCCTCCCCCGGACAATGAGCAGTTCTTC. The encoded protein is CASSFLLPPPDNEQFF.